The present TCR beta chain was sequenced within a study of blood T cell repertoires in COVID-19. The germline CDR1 and CDR2 sequences are LNHDA and SQIVND (reference sequence). The CDR3 consists of 16 residues. V lost 6 bases, J lost 5 bases, and 11 bases stayed unmatched. The assay was immunoSEQ multiplex PCR, and TCRdb's table has in-frame clones only and misses some. This sample has hundreds of thousands of clones; roughly 88% occur once, and the top ten carry almost 1.5%. The sample comprised peripheral blood. The clonotype comes from a woman aged 25 to 39 with active or convalescent COVID-19. This chain connects TRBV19 to TRBJ2-2; TRBD2 matches at 8 bases. The CDR3 protein is CASREREGLGTGELFF. DNA of the CDR3: TGTGCCAGTAGGGAACGGGAGGGCCTCGGTACCGGGGAGCTGTTTTTT.